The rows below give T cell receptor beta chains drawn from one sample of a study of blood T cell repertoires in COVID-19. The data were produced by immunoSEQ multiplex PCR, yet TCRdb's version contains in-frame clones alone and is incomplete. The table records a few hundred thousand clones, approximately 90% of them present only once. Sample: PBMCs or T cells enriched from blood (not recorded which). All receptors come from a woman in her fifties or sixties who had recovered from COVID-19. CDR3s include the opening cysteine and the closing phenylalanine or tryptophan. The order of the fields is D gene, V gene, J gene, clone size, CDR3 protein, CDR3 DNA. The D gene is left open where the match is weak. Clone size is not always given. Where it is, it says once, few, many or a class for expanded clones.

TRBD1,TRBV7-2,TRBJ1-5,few,CASSPGTVNQPQHF,TGTGCCAGCAGCCCCGGGACAGTTAATCAGCCCCAGCATTTT
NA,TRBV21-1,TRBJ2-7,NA,CASSKDRRRSYEQYF,TGTGCCAGCAGCAAAGACAGGCGTCGCTCCTACGAGCAGTACTTC
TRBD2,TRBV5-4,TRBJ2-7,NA,CASSSTSGSYEQYF,TGTGCCAGCAGCTCGACTAGCGGGTCCTACGAGCAGTACTTC
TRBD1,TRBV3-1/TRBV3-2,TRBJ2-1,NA,CASSQLPQGAQFF,TGTGCCAGCAGCCAGCTACCCCAGGGGGCCCAGTTCTTC
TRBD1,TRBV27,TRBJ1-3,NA,CASPYFLFQGENTIYF,TGTGCCAGCCCTTATTTTCTCTTCCAGGGGGAAAACACCATATATTTT
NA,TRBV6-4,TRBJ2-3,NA,CASSDSGRGSTDTQYF,TGTGCCAGCAGTGACTCGGGACGGGGGAGCACAGATACGCAGTATTTT
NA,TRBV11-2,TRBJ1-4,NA,CASSSTRLFNEKLFF,TGTGCCAGCAGTTCTACCCGGTTGTTTAATGAAAAACTGTTTTTT
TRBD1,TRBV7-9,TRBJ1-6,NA,CASSSLGQGRSYNSPLHF,TGTGCCAGCAGCTCATTGGGACAGGGTCGCTCCTATAATTCACCCCTCCACTTT
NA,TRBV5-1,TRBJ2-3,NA,CASSLGETTDTQYF,TGCGCCAGCAGCTTGGGGGAGACTACAGATACGCAGTATTTT
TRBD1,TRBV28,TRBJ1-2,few,CASREQGRRNKGSGYTF,TGTGCCAGCAGGGAACAGGGGCGGAGGAATAAGGGGTCTGGCTACACCTTC
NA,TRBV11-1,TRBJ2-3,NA,CASSLVGGPMDTQYF,TGTGCCAGCAGCTTAGTTGGCGGGCCGATGGATACGCAGTATTTT
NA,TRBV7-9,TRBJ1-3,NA,CASSFRGRGLGNTIYF,TGTGCCAGCAGCTTCAGGGGACGTGGGTTGGGAAACACCATATATTTT
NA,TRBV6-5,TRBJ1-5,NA,CASWLEVWDQPQHF,TGTGCCAGCTGGCTGGAGGTATGGGATCAGCCCCAGCATTTT
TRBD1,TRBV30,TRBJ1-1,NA,CAWSWGIGGQGTEAFF,TGTGCCTGGAGTTGGGGTATAGGGGGCCAAGGCACTGAAGCTTTCTTT
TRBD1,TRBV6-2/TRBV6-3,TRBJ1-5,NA,CASSRQGSQPQHF,TGTGCCAGCAGTCGACAGGGGAGTCAGCCCCAGCATTTT
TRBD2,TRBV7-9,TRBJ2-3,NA,CASSPIAGGPTDTQYF,TGTGCCAGCAGTCCAATAGCGGGGGGGCCGACAGATACGCAGTATTTT